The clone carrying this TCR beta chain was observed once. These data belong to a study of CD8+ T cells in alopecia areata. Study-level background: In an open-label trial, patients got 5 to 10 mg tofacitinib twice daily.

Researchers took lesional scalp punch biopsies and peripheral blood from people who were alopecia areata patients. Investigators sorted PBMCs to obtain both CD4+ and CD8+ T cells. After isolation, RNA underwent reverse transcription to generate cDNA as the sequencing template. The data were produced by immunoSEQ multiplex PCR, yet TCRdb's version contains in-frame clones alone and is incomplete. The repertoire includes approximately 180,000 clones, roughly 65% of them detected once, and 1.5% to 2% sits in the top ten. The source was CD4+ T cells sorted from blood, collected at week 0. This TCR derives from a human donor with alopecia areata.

In DNA, the CDR3 is TGTGCCAGCGGGGGGAACAATGAGCAGTTCTTC. Its translation: CASGGNNEQFF. This chain connects TRBV11-2 to TRBJ2-1, with a tentative D call TRBD2 (6 bases). The germline V and J ends were trimmed by 8 bases and 5 bases, with 7 bases remaining between them. CDR3 length: 11 residues. Germline CDR1 reads SGHAT; CDR2 reads FQNNGV.